This paragraph covers one T cell receptor (beta chain) sequence. Germline V gene data show CDR1 as LNHDA and CDR2 as SQIVND (reference sequence). Trimming took 7 bases from V and 0 from J, leaving 7 bases between them. The CDR3 is made up of 14 amino acids. The sample is drawn from a study of control samples from healthy donors and cancer patients. The table came from immunoSEQ multiplex PCR; TCRdb's copy has only in-frame clones and leaves some out. The top ten clones hold 0.95% to 1.5% of a sample with 90,000 or so clones, about 88% of them seen once. The receptor's source is a woman between 50 and 59 years old in good health. Sequences were obtained from blood. The rearrangement joins TRBV19 to TRBJ2-6; no definite D call. The chain's CDR3 is CASTKSSGANVLTF. In nucleotides, the CDR3 is TGTGCCAGTACAAAGTCCTCTGGGGCCAACGTCCTGACTTTC.